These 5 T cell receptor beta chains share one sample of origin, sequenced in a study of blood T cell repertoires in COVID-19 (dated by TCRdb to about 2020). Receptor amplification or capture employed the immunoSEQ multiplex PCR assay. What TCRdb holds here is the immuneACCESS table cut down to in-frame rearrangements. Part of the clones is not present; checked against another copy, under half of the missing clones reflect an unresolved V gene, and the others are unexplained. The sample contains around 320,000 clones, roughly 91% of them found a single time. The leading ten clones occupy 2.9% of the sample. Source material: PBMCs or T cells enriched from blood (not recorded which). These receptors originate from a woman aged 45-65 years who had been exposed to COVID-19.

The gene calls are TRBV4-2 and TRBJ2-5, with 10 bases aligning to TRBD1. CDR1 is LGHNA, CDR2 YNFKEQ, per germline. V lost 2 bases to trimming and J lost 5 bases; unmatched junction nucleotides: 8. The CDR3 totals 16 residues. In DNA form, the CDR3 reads TGTGCCAGCAGCCAAACGGGGACAGGGGCTTTTGAGACCCAGTACTTC. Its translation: CASSQTGTGAFETQYF.

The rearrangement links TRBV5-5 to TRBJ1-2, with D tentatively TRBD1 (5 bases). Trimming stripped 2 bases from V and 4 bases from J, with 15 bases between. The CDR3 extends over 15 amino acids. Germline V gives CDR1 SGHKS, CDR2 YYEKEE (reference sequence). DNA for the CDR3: TGTGCCAGCAGCTTATCTGGGGGGGATACCTATGGCTACACCTTC. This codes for CASSLSGGDTYGYTF.

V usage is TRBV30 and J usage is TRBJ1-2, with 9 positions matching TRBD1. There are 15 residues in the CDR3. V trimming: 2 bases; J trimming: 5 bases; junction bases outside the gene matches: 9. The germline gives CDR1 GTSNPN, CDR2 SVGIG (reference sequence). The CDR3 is CAWSQPRTGAYGYTF. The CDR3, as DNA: TGTGCCTGGAGTCAACCCCGGACAGGGGCGTATGGCTACACCTTC.

DNA of the CDR3: TGTGCCAGCAGCTACTCAGCGGATAGTCGAGAGACCCAGTACTTC. Amino acids: CASSYSADSRETQYF. The J gene is TRBJ2-5, the V gene TRBV11-3, with a weak D call TRBD2 (5 bases). CDR1 is SGHNT, CDR2 YENEEA, per germline. This CDR3 is built from 15 residues. Trimming stripped 4 bases from V and 4 bases from J, with 16 bases between. The full variable domain, completed using reference TRBV11-3 and TRBJ2-5, is EAGVVQSPRYKIIEKKQPVAFWCNPISGHNTLYWYLQNLGQGPELLIRYENEEAVDDSQLPKDRFSAERLKGVDSTLKIQPAELGDSAVYLCASSYSADSRETQYFGPGTRLLVL.

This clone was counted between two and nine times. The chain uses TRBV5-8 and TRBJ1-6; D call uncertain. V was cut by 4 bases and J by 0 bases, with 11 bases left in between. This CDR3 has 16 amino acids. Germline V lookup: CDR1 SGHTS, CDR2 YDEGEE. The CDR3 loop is CASSGFGSSYNSPLHF. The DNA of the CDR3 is TGTGCCAGCAGCGGGTTCGGGAGCTCCTATAATTCACCCCTCCACTTT.